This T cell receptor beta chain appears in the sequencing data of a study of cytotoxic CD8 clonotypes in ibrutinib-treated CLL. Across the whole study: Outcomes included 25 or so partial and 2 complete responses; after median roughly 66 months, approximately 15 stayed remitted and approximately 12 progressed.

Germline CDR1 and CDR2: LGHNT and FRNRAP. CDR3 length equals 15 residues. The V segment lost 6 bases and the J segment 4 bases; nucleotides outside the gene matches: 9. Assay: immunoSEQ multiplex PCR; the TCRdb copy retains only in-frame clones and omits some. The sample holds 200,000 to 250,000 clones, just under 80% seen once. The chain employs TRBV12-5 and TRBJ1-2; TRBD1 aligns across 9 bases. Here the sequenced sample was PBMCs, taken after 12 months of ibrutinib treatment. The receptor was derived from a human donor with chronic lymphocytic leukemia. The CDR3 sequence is CASGTGDRAPYGYTF. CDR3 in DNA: TGTGCTAGTGGAACAGGGGACAGGGCCCCCTATGGCTACACCTTC.